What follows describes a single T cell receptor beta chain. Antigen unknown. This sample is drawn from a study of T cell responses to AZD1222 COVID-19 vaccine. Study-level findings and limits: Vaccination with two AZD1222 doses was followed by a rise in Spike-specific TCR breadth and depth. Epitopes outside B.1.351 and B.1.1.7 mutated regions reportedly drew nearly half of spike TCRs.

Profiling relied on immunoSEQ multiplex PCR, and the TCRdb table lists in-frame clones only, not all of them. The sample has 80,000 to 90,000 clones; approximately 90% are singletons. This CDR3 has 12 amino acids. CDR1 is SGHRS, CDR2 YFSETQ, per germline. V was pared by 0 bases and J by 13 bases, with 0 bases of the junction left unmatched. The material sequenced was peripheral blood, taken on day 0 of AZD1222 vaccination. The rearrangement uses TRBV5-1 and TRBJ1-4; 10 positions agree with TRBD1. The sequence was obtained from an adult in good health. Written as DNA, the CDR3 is TGCGCCAGCAGCTTGGGGGACAGGGGACTGTTTTTT. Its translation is CASSLGDRGLFF.